This TCR beta chain was observed in a study of memory CD4+ T cells and cytomegalovirus serostatus. Study-wide background: Of the healthy Belgian adults, 9 were CMV seropositive and around 22 seronegative.

Germline assignment: CDR1 LNHNV and CDR2 YYDKDF (reference sequence). The CDR3 covers 14 residues. V lost 0 bases to trimming and J lost 6 bases, with 11 bases between them. The sort gate was single viable CD3+CD4+CD8-CD45RO+ cells for memory CD4+ T cells. As for this clone: Antigen unknown. The same CDR3 can be traced to other DNA sequences in this sample.

Study-wide findings and caveats: Suggested: most of the CMV-linked TCR signature lies in CD4+ memory cells. Of approximately 150 reported CMV TCRbeta sequences, some 67 were found in memory CD4+ repertoires.

How the authors handled the data: After removing out-of-frame reads, approximately 2 million distinct TCRbeta sequences remained. Produced via immunoSEQ multiplex PCR; TCRdb's table is partial and in-frame only. V, J and clone size were drawn from that table, and D and trimming were deduced from the DNA. This repertoire shows about 75,000 clones, under 80% found once; its top ten account for approximately 2.4%. Material for sequencing was memory CD4+ T cells from blood. The chain links TRBV15 to TRBJ1-1; D not resolved. This TCR was recovered from an adult in good health and CMV-seropositive. CDR3 loop: CATSRDPGRPEAFF. CDR3 nucleotide sequence: TGTGCCACCAGCAGAGATCCTGGCAGGCCTGAAGCTTTCTTT.